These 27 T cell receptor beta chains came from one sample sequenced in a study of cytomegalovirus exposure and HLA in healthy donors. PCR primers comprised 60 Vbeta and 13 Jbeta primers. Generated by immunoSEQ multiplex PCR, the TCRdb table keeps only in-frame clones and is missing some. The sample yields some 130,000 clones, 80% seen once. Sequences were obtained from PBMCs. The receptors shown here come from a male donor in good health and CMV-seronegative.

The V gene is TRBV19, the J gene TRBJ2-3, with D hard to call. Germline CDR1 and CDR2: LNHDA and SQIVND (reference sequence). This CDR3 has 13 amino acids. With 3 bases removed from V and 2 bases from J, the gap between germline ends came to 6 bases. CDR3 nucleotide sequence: TGTGCCAGTAGTATCCTACTCACAGATACGCAGTATTTT. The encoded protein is CASSILLTDTQYF.

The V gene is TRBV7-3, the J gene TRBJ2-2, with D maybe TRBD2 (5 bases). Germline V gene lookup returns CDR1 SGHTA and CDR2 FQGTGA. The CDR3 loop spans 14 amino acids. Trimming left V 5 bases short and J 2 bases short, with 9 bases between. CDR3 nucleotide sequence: TGTGCCAGCAGCCTAGCCCGAAACACCGGGGAGCTGTTTTTT. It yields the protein CASSLARNTGELFF.

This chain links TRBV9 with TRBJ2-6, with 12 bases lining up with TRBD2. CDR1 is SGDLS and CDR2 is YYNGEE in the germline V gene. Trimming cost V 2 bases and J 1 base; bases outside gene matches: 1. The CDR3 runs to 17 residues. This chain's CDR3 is CASSVLAGGSGANVLTF. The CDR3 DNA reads TGTGCCAGCAGCGTGCTAGCGGGAGGGTCTGGGGCCAACGTCCTGACTTTC.

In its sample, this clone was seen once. In DNA, the CDR3 is TGTGCCAGTAGTATCTATACGGATAATTCACCCCTCCACTTT. Protein: CASSIYTDNSPLHF. J is TRBJ1-6 and V is TRBV19; D gene unclear. The CDR3 sequence is 14 residues long. Trimming removed 3 bases at V and 5 bases at J, with 8 bases between. Germline loops: CDR1 LNHDA, CDR2 SQIVND (reference sequence).

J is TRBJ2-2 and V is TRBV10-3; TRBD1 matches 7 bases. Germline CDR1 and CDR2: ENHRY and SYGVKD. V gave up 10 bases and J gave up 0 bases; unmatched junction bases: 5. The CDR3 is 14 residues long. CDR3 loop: CASGGQANTGELFF. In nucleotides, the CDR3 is TGTGCCAGCGGAGGACAGGCGAACACCGGGGAGCTGTTTTTT.

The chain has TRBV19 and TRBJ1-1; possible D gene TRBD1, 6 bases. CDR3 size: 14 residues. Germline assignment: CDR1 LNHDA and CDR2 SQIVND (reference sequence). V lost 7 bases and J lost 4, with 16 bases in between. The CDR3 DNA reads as TGTGCCAGTACTCAGGGGCAGGGCCCCACTGAAGCTTTCTTT. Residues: CASTQGQGPTEAFF.

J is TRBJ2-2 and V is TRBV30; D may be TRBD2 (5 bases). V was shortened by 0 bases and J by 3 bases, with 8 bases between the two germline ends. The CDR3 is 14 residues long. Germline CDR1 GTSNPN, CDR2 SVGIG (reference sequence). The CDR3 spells CAWSVIAHTGELFF. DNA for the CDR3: TGTGCCTGGAGTGTAATAGCGCACACCGGGGAGCTGTTTTTT.

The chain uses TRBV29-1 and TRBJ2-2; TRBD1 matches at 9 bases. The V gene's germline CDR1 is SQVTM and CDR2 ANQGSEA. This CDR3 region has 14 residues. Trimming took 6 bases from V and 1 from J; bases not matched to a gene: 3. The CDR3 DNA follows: TGCAGCGTACGGGACAGGGAGAACACCGGGGAGCTGTTTTTT. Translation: CSVRDRENTGELFF.

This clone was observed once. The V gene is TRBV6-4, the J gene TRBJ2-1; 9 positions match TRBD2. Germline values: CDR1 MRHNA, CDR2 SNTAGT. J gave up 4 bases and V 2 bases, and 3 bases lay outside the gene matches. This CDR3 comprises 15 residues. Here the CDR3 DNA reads TGTGCCAGCAGTGACACAGCGGGGGGATACAATGAGCAGTTCTTC. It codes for CASSDTAGGYNEQFF.

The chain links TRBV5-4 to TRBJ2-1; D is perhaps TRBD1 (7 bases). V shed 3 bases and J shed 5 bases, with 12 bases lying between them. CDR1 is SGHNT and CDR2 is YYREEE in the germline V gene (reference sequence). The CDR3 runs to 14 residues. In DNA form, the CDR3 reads TGTGCCAGCAGCTCCCAGGGGGGCGACAATGAGCAGTTCTTC. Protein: CASSSQGGDNEQFF.

The chain's CDR3 is CASSVPRTGGYGYTF. DNA of the CDR3: TGTGCCAGCAGCGTACCAAGGACAGGGGGATATGGCTACACCTTC. The chain employs TRBV9 and TRBJ1-2; 10 nucleotides align to TRBD1. CDR1 is SGDLS, CDR2 YYNGEE, per germline. The J segment lost 5 bases and the V segment lost 1 base, leaving 5 bases of the junction unmatched. The CDR3 covers 15 residues.

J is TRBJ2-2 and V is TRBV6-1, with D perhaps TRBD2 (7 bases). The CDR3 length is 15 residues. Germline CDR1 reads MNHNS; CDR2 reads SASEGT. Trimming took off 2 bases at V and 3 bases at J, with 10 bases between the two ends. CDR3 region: CASSEYGGHTGELFF. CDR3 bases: TGTGCCAGCAGTGAATACGGGGGGCACACCGGGGAGCTGTTTTTT.

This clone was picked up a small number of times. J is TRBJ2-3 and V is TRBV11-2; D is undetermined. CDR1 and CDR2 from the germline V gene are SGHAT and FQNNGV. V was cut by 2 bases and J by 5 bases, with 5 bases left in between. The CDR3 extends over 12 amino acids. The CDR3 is CASSLLVDTQYF. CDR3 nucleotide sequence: TGTGCCAGCAGCTTATTAGTAGATACGCAGTATTTT.

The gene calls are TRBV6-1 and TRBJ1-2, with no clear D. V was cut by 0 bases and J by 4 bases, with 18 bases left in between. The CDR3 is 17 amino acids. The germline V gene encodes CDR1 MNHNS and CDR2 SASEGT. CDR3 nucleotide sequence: TGTGCCAGCAGTGAAGCGCTTCGGAGCGACGGCTTCTATGGCTACACCTTC. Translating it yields CASSEALRSDGFYGYTF.

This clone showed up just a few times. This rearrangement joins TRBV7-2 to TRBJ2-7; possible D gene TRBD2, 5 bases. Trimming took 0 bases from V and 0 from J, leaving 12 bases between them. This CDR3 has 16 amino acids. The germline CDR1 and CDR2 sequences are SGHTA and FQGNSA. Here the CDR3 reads CASSLAGLRDSYEQYF. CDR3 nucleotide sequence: TGTGCCAGCAGCTTAGCAGGCCTCCGGGACTCCTACGAGCAGTACTTC.

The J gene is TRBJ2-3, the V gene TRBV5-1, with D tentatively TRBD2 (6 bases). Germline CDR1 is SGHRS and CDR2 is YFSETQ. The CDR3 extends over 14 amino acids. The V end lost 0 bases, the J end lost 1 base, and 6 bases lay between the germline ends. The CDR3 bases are TGCGCCAGCAGCTTGGGCGGGGGCACAGATACGCAGTATTTT. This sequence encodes CASSLGGGTDTQYF. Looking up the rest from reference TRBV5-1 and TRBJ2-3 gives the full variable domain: KAGVTQTPRYLIKTRGQQVTLSCSPISGHRSVSWYQQTPGQGLQFLFEYFSETQRNKGNFPGRFSGRQFSNSRSEMNVSTLELGDSALYLCASSLGGGTDTQYFGPGTRLTVL.

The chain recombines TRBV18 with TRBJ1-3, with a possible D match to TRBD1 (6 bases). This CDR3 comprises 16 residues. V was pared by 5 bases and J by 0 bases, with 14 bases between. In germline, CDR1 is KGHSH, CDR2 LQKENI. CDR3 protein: CASSAGQPSSGNTIYF. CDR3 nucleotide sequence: TGTGCCAGCTCAGCCGGACAGCCGAGCTCTGGAAACACCATATATTTT.

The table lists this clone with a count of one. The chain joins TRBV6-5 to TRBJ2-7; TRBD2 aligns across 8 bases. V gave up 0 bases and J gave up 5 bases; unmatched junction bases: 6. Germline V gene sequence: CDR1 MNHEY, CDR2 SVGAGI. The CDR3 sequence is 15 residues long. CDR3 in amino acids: CASSYSKLAANEQYF. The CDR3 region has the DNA TGTGCCAGCAGTTACTCGAAACTAGCGGCCAACGAGCAGTACTTC.

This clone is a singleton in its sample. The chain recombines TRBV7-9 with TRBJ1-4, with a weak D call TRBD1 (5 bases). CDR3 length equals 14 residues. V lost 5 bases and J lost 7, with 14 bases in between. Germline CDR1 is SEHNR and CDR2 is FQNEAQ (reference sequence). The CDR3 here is CASSQPGFPEKLFF. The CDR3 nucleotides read TGTGCCAGCAGCCAACCAGGGTTCCCTGAAAAACTGTTTTTT.

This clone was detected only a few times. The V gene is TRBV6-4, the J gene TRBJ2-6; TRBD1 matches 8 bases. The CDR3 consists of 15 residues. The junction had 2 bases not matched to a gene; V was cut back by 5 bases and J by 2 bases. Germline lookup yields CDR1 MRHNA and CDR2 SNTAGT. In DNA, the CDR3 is TGTGCCAGCAGTCCACAGGGGGCTGGGGCCAACGTCCTGACTTTC. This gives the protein CASSPQGAGANVLTF.

CDR3 sequence: CASSYRRELGTDTQYF. CDR3 nucleotides: TGTGCCAGCAGCTATCGAAGAGAACTGGGCACAGATACGCAGTATTTT. V is TRBV5-4 and J is TRBJ2-3; no clear D. Per the germline V gene, CDR1 is SGHNT and CDR2 is YYREEE (reference sequence). V lost 3 bases and J lost 1, with 15 bases in between. CDR3 size: 16 residues.

The CDR3 DNA reads TGTGCCAGCAGCTCGGGGACAGGGGACAATGAGCAGTTCTTC. It encodes CASSSGTGDNEQFF. The rearrangement joins TRBV11-3 to TRBJ2-1; 10 bases line up with TRBD1. The germline gives CDR1 SGHNT, CDR2 YENEEA. V gave up 4 bases and J gave up 5 bases; unmatched junction bases: 2. The CDR3 is 14 residues long.

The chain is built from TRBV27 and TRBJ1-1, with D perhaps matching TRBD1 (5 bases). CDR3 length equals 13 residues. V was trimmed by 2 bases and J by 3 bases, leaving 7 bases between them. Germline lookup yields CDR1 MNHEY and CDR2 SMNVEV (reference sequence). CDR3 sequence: CASSLGRDTEAFF. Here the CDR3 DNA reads TGTGCCAGCAGTTTAGGCAGGGACACTGAAGCTTTCTTT.

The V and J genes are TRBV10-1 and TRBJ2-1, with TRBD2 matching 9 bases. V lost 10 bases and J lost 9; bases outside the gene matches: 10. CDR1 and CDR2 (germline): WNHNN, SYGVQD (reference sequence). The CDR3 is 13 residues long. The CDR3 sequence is CATSGTSSSEQFF. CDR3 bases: TGCGCCACCTCCGGGACTAGCAGTTCTGAGCAGTTCTTC.

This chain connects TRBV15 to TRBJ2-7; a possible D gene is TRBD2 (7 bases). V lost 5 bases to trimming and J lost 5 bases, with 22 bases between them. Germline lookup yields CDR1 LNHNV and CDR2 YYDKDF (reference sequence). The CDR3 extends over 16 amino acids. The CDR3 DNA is TGTGCCACCAGCCACTCTCAGGAGGGGGGAGGGGACGAGCAGTACTTC. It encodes CATSHSQEGGGDEQYF.

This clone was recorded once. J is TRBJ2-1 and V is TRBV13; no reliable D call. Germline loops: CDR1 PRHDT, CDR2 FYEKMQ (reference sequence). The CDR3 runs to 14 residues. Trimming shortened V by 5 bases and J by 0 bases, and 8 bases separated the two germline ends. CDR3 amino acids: CASSPQNSYNEQFF. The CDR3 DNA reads TGTGCCAGCAGCCCCCAAAACTCCTACAATGAGCAGTTCTTC.

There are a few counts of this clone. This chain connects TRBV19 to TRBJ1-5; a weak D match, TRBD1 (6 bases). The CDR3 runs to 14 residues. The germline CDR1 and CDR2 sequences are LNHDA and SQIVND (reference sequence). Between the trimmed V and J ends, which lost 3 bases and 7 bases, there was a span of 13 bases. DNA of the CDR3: TGTGCCAGTAGTATTGACCAGGGGTACCAGCCCCAGCATTTT. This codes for CASSIDQGYQPQHF. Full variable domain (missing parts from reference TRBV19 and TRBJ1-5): DGGITQSPKYLFRKEGQNVTLSCEQNLNHDAMYWYRQDPGQGLRLIYYSQIVNDFQKGDIAEGYSVSREKKESFPLTVTSAQKNPTAFYLCASSIDQGYQPQHFGDGTRLSIL.